The 15 T cell receptor beta chains below come from one sample, sequenced in a study of regulatory T cells in long-lasting Graves disease. For TCR beta, libraries came from iRepertoire HTBI primers and Arm-PCR of CDR3 regions. TCRdb re-derived calls from the multiplex PCR reads in MiXCR, one entry per CDR3 protein. Found here are about 340,000 distinct CDR3 sequences, less than 20% of them singletons; the top ten hold less than 30%. The sample's time point: persistent/refractory GD, antithyroid drugs over 5 years with positive TRAb. The TCR library used RNA extracted from PBMCs. Sequenced here: peripheral blood mononuclear cells (PBMCs), sampled when the disease was refractory, from a patient treated with antithyroid drugs. These receptor sequences come from a female donor with Graves disease.

Only a few counts were recorded for this clonotype. CDR3 protein: CASSRQNGQGAGYTF. The CDR3 bases are TGCGCCAGCAGCCGCCAAAACGGACAGGGGGCAGGATACACCTTC. The chain is built from TRBV4-3 and TRBJ1-2; 11 bases align to TRBD1. J gave up 11 bases and V 4 bases, and 12 bases lay outside the gene matches. The CDR3 has 15 amino acids. Germline CDR1 is LGHNA and CDR2 is YSLEER.

This clonotype was detected many times. The chain uses TRBV2 and TRBJ2-7; 8 bases agree with TRBD1. The CDR3 has 13 amino acids. Looked up from germline, CDR1 is SNHLY and CDR2 is FYNNEI. V trimming: 10 bases; J trimming: 4 bases; junction bases outside the gene matches: 9. CDR3 coding DNA: TGTGCCATCCAGGACAGGGAGGAATACGAGCAGTACTTC. Amino acid sequence: CAIQDREEYEQYF.

This clonotype was observed at least ten times. The chain recombines TRBV10-2 with TRBJ1-2; D is perhaps TRBD1 (5 bases). The V end was cut by 6 bases, the J end by 2 bases, with 16 bases between. The CDR3 is 15 residues long. Germline assignment: CDR1 WSHSY and CDR2 SAAADI. The CDR3 loop reads CASRMTAHTNYGYTF. The DNA for the CDR3 is TGCGCCAGCAGGATGACAGCCCACACAAACTATGGCTACACCTTC.

The rearrangement links TRBV27 to TRBJ1-2; no definite D call. Germline V lookup: CDR1 MNHEY, CDR2 SMNVEV (reference sequence). The CDR3 loop spans 14 amino acids. The V end lost 6 bases, the J end lost 0 bases, and 11 bases lay between the germline ends. CDR3 in amino acids: CASRPYVANYGYTF. The CDR3 DNA sequence: TGTGCCAGCAGACCCTACGTGGCTAACTATGGCTACACCTTC.

This clonotype turned up a few times. The V gene is TRBV19, the J gene TRBJ2-2, with D perhaps TRBD1 or TRBD2 (6 bases each). This CDR3 has 15 amino acids. Between the trimmed V and J ends, which lost 0 bases and 9 bases, there was a span of 14 bases. Germline-derived CDR1 and CDR2 are LNHDA and SQIVND (reference sequence). This CDR3 reads CASSIDGGLPRELFF. CDR3 DNA sequence: TGTGCCAGTAGTATAGATGGGGGGCTGCCCCGGGAGCTGTTTTTT.

The chain combines TRBV4-1 with TRBJ1-5, with 7 bases matching TRBD1. In germline, CDR1 is MGHRA, CDR2 YSYEKL. Trimming at V came to 6 bases and at J to 4 bases, leaving 9 bases not matched to a gene. The CDR3 sequence is 15 residues long. The CDR3 nucleotides are TGCGCCAGCAGAGAGAACAGGGGCGGTAATCAGCCCCAGCATTTT. Protein product: CASRENRGGNQPQHF.

This sequence joins TRBV20-1 and TRBJ2-5; a possible D gene is TRBD1 (7 bases). CDR1 and CDR2 (germline): DFQATT, SNEGSKA (reference sequence). V was pared by 6 bases and J by 0 bases, with 14 bases between. The CDR3 runs 14 residues. CDR3 DNA: TGCAGTGCCAGTGGGGGGACAGACCAAGAGACCCAGTACTTC. It translates to CSASGGTDQETQYF.

This clonotype came up many times. The chain employs TRBV6-2 or TRBV6-3 and TRBJ2-7; the match to TRBD2 covers 9 bases. J was trimmed by 5 bases and V by 6 bases; bases with no gene match: 11. The CDR3 covers 15 residues. CDR1 MNHEY and CDR2 SVGEGT come from the germline V gene. The CDR3 bases are TGTGCCAGCAGCCCCGGGAGTAGCGGGAGCAACGAGCAGTACTTC. Protein sequence: CASSPGSSGSNEQYF.

This clonotype was seen a few times. The J gene is TRBJ2-5, the V gene TRBV12-5; D uncertain. This CDR3 contains 14 residues. CDR1 is LGHNT and CDR2 is FRNRAP in the germline V gene. Trimming took 1 base from V and 0 from J, leaving 6 bases between them. CDR3 loop: CASGLGRNQETQYF. CDR3 in DNA: TGTGCTAGTGGTTTGGGACGGAACCAAGAGACCCAGTACTTC.

This clonotype was seen at least ten times. V is TRBV4-1 and J is TRBJ1-5; tentative D call: TRBD1 (5 bases). V lost 4 bases, J lost 4 bases, and 14 bases lay in between. The CDR3 sequence is 15 residues long. The germline V gene has CDR1 MGHRA and CDR2 YSYEKL. CDR3 DNA sequence: TGCGCCAGCAGCCTTACCCTAGACAGAAATCAGCCCCAGCATTTT. It is translated as CASSLTLDRNQPQHF.

As to this clonotype: This may be a read error, as it is one base from a much larger clone. The J gene is TRBJ2-4, the V gene TRBV11-1, with D possibly called TRBD1 or TRBD2 (5 bases each). The CDR3 has 15 residues. Per the germline V gene, CDR1 is SGHAT and CDR2 is FQDESV (reference sequence). CDR3 coding DNA: TGTGCCAGCAGCCCAAGCTTCAGTGGGGGTTACATTCAGTGCTTC. This codes for CASSPSFSGGYIQCF.

The chain couples TRBV6-1 to TRBJ2-5, with D unclear. The ends were cut back, 2 bases at V and 5 bases at J, with 9 bases in the middle. The CDR3 totals 13 residues. Germline lookup yields CDR1 MNHNS and CDR2 SASEGT. The CDR3 bases are TGTGCCAGCAGTGAACTAGTTGCGGAGACCCAGTACTTC. Translation gives CASSELVAETQYF.

Ten or more counts support this clonotype. The V gene is TRBV28, the J gene TRBJ2-7; D remains unclear. This CDR3 has 12 amino acids. The germline V gene encodes CDR1 MDHEN and CDR2 SYDVKM. Trimming took 2 bases from V and 3 from J, leaving 5 bases between them. DNA of the CDR3: TGTGCCAGCAGTTTACCCCTCTACGAGCAGTACTTC. It is translated as CASSLPLYEQYF.

This clonotype was seen a handful of times. The J gene is TRBJ1-5, the V gene TRBV7-9; tentative D call: TRBD1 (5 bases). The length of the CDR3 is 14 residues. Trimming took 5 bases from V and 6 from J, leaving 14 bases between them. Germline V CDR1 and CDR2: SEHNR, FQNEAQ (reference sequence). CDR3 in DNA: TGTGCCAGCAGCGCCCAGGGTTCTACTCAGCCCCAGCATTTT. This codes for CASSAQGSTQPQHF.

In nucleotides, the CDR3 is TGCGCCAGCAGCCACCGGGGCGGGGGTGATGGCTACACCTTC. Its protein is CASSHRGGGDGYTF. The chain recombines TRBV4-3 with TRBJ1-2, with a tentative D call TRBD1 (5 bases). With 3 bases removed from V and 6 bases from J, the gap between germline ends came to 14 bases. This CDR3 spans 14 amino acids. Per the germline V gene, CDR1 is LGHNA and CDR2 is YSLEER.